The clone carrying this T cell receptor (beta chain) was counted once. These data come from a study of neoadjuvant nivolumab and ipilimumab in lung cancer. The V gene lost 5 bases and the J gene lost 5 bases, with 3 bases spanning the gap. Germline CDR1 reads SGHTA; CDR2 reads FQGNSA. The CDR3 runs 11 residues. TCRdb keeps only in-frame clones here, not all; method: immunoSEQ multiplex PCR. The sample lists some 8,000 clones, around 79% seen once, with about 6.9% in the top ten. The chain uses TRBV7-2 and TRBJ2-2; D is undetermined. The material was adjacent normal lung tissue, obtained after neoadjuvant nivolumab, alone or with ipilimumab, at or shortly before surgery. This clonotype was sampled from an adult with non-small cell lung cancer. The CDR3 protein is CASSRTGELFF. CDR3 bases: TGTGCCAGCAGCCGTACCGGGGAGCTGTTTTTT.